The clone carrying this T cell receptor beta chain was counted between two and nine times. This entry is derived from a study of blood T cells in healthy people across ages. For the second PCR, which ran for about 6 to 11 cycles, a sample-barcoded 5' primer and a J-beta primer mix were used. TCRdb fed the 5' RACE reads into MiXCR, producing one record per CDR3 protein. Found here are 600,000 to 1,000,000 distinct CDR3 sequences, approximately 25% of them singletons; the top ten hold under 4.5%. This CDR3 is built from 16 residues. Per the germline V gene, CDR1 is KGHDR and CDR2 is SFDVKD. J gave up 8 bases and V 5 bases, and 6 bases lay outside the gene matches. These records were also assigned to another study, of T cells of mothers and their children.

The chain employs TRBV24-1 and TRBJ2-4, with TRBD2 matching 15 bases. Sequenced sample: blood. This sequence originates from a boy younger than 18 in good health. CDR3 sequence: CATSAGTSGRSDIQYF. The CDR3 nucleotides read TGTGCCACCAGTGCTGGGACTAGCGGGAGGAGTGACATTCAGTACTTC.